This T cell receptor (beta chain) was retrieved from a study of OX40 agonist ivuxolimab in advanced cancers. Generated by immunoSEQ multiplex PCR, the TCRdb table keeps only in-frame clones and is missing some. The sample gives about 81,000 clones, 85% to 95% of which show up once; 13% to 15% is in the top ten. Study-wide results and limits: With doses of 0.1 to 3.0 mg/kg, CD4+ and CD8+ blood T cells had undergone clonal expansion by week 6.

Germline lookup yields CDR1 SGHKS and CDR2 YYEKEE (reference sequence). This CDR3 is built from 13 residues. As concerns this clone: The antigen remains unidentified. The junction and the germline gene differ at one end; a read error may be behind it.

V is TRBV5-5 and J is TRBJ2-3; D may be TRBD2 (5 bases). Sequenced material: CD4+ or CD8+ T cells sorted from blood, taken in a trial of the OX40 agonist ivuxolimab. This receptor was identified in an adult with an advanced solid tumor such as melanoma, head and neck, liver or kidney cancer. The CDR3 reads CASTLGSPDTQYF. The CDR3 region has the DNA TGTGCCAGCACCTTGGGGAGCCCAGATACGCAGTATTTT.